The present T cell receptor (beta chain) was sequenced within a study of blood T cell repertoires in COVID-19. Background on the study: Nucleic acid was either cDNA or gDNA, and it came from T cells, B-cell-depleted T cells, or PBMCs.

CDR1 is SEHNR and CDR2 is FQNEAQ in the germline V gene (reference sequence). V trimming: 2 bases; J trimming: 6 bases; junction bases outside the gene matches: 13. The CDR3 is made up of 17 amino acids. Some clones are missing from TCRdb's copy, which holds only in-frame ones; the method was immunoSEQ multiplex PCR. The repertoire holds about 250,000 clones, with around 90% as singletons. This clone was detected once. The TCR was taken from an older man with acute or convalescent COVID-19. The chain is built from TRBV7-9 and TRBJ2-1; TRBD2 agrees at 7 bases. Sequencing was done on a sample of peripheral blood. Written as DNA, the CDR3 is TGTGCCAGCAGCTTAAATATGGCGGGAGATTTAGGCAATGAGCAGTTCTTC. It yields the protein CASSLNMAGDLGNEQFF.